This T cell receptor beta chain was sequenced during a study of cytomegalovirus exposure and HLA in healthy donors. Researchers ran the PCR with 60 Vbeta and 13 Jbeta primers. Study processing details: Approximately 11 million of tens of millions of unique TCR beta chains were shared, per a later count. Only in-frame clones appear in the TCRdb table, and some are missing; sequencing was by immunoSEQ multiplex PCR. That table is the source of V, J and clone size, and D and trimming were worked out from the DNA. The data show about 200,000 clones, 85% seen once. Findings and caveats of the study: Cytomegalovirus association was assigned to approximately 160 TCR beta chains. Later analysis demonstrated an association between a missense DCLRE1C variant and TCR beta V- and J-gene trimming.

This clone was picked up one time. The antigen remains unidentified. Looked up from germline, CDR1 is SGHTA and CDR2 is FQGNSA. Trimming cost V 3 bases and J 11 bases, with 11 bases left between them. The CDR3 has 12 residues. Sequenced material: PBMCs. This receptor was taken from a woman aged 50 to 60 in good health and CMV-seronegative. The J gene is TRBJ2-1, the V gene TRBV7-2; D ambiguous. CDR3 sequence reads: CASSFPLTKQFF. In DNA form, the CDR3 reads TGTGCCAGCAGCTTCCCCCTGACAAAGCAGTTCTTC. The full variable domain, with the rest looked up from reference TRBV7-2 and TRBJ2-1, is GAGVSQSPSNKVTEKGKDVELRCDPISGHTALYWYRQSLGQGLEFLIYFQGNSAPDKSGLPSDRFSAERTGGSVSTLTIQRTQQEDSAVYLCASSFPLTKQFFGPGTRLTVL.